Listed below are T cell receptor beta chains from one sample, sequenced in a study of T-cell reconstitution after alpha-beta-depleted transplantation in children. TCRdb called the PCR reads again in MiXCR, with one record for every CDR3 protein. The repertoire holds roughly 220,000 distinct CDR3 sequences, around 8.9% seen once, with around 5.1% in the top ten. Sequencing was performed on PBMCs from the stem cell graft donor, taken from the stem cell graft. The receptors derive from a human donor who donated a stem cell graft to a child with SCID. Each CDR3 is given with its conserved first and last residue. The order of the fields is J gene, D gene, clone size, V gene, CDR3 DNA, CDR3 protein. D genes are given only for firm matches. Size is stated for part of the rows, as once, few or many counts, or as a class when the clone is expanded.

>TRBJ1-4|-|many|TRBV7-9
TGTGCCAGCAGCTTGATCGGAGCTTCGGGTGAAAAACTGTTTTTT
CASSLIGASGEKLFF
>TRBJ1-1|TRBD1|many|TRBV5-1
TGCGCCAGCAGTTCCGGGACAGGGGGACCCAACACTGAAGCTTTCTTT
CASSSGTGGPNTEAFF
>TRBJ2-5|-|many|TRBV7-2
TGTGCCAGCAGCCCCATTCCCAGCCGTCCGTACCAAGAGACCCAGTACTTC
CASSPIPSRPYQETQYF
>TRBJ1-2|TRBD1|many|TRBV20-1
TGCAGTGCTAGAGATTTCCGGACAGGGGTTGCAAATGGCTACACCTTC
CSARDFRTGVANGYTF
>TRBJ1-6|TRBD1|many|TRBV5-1
TGCGCCAGCAGCTTAGGACAGGAAAATTCACCCCTCCACTTT
CASSLGQENSPLHF
>TRBJ1-6|-|-|TRBV7-9
TGTGCCAGCAGCTACGACCCCAGCCATGAACTCCACTTT
CASSYDPSHELHF
>TRBJ1-1|-|many|TRBV12-3/TRBV12-4
TGTGCCAGCAGTTTATCGGACTCCCGGGGGGCTGAAGCTTTCTTT
CASSLSDSRGAEAFF
>TRBJ2-1|TRBD2|many|TRBV5-1
TGCGCCAGCAGCCCGGCTAGCGGGGGGGATAATGAGCAGTTCTTC
CASSPASGGDNEQFF
>TRBJ1-2|-|many|TRBV20-1
TGCAGTGCTACCCCCACCGGATATGGCTACACCTTC
CSATPTGYGYTF
>TRBJ2-1|TRBD1|few|TRBV5-4
TGTGCCAGCAGCCGGAAAAGACAGGGGGGGAACAATGAGCAGTTCTTC
CASSRKRQGGNNEQFF
>TRBJ2-3|-|few|TRBV28
TGTGCCAGCAGTTCCCCCAGACGACGGTTATTTTCCCCCCCAGATACGCAGTATTTT
CASSSPRRRLFSPPDTQYF
>TRBJ2-5|-|many|TRBV11-2
TGTGCCAGCAGCTTAACTAGGCAAGAGACCCAGTACTTC
CASSLTRQETQYF
>TRBJ1-2|TRBD1|few|TRBV20-1
TGCAGTGCTTCACAGGGGGATGGCTACACCTTC
CSASQGDGYTF
>TRBJ1-3|-|many|TRBV3-1
TGTGCCAGCAGCCAACGGGACGCCCGCTCTGGAAACACCATATATTTT
CASSQRDARSGNTIYF
>TRBJ2-7|TRBD1|many|TRBV5-1
TGCGCCAGCAGCCCCCCCTACAGGGGGCTCATCTACGAGCAGTACTTC
CASSPPYRGLIYEQYF
>TRBJ1-1|-|-|TRBV27
TGTGCCAGCAGTTCACTGCCTTCCGGACAGATGAACACTGAAGCTTTCTTT
CASSSLPSGQMNTEAFF
>TRBJ2-5|-|many|TRBV29-1
TGCAGCGTTCGGCTACTTCAAGAGACCCAGTACTTC
CSVRLLQETQYF
>TRBJ2-2|-|-|TRBV30
TGTGCCTGGAGTGTACTTCACGGGGAGCTGTTTTTT
CAWSVLHGELFF
>TRBJ2-2|TRBD2|many|TRBV20-1
TGCAGTGCTAGAGATCGAAGTGGGTCTAGCGGGGGTGGTGGCACCGGGGAGCTGTTTTTT
CSARDRSGSSGGGGTGELFF
>TRBJ2-3|TRBD2|many|TRBV20-1
TGCAGTGCGCTAGCGGGGAAGAGCACAGATACGCAGTATTTT
CSALAGKSTDTQYF
>TRBJ2-5|TRBD2|-|TRBV7-2
TGTGCCAGCAGCTTAGTGGCTAGCGGGGGGGTCAGAGAGACCCAGTACTTC
CASSLVASGGVRETQYF
>TRBJ1-1|-|many|TRBV19
TGTGCCAGTAGGAACTACCCTGTAGTCCGTTCGGCTGAAGCTTTCTTT
CASRNYPVVRSAEAFF
>TRBJ2-7|-|few|TRBV12-3/TRBV12-4
TGTGCCAGCAGTTTAGTCGACGAGCAGTACTTC
CASSLVDEQYF
>TRBJ2-5|TRBD1|many|TRBV6-5
TGTGCCAGCAGTTACATCCCGAGGGGGCGCTACGAGACCCAGTACTTC
CASSYIPRGRYETQYF
>TRBJ2-2|-|many|TRBV3-1
TGTGCCAGCAGCCAACCCACCGGGGAGCTGTTTTTT
CASSQPTGELFF
>TRBJ2-5|-|many|TRBV7-9
TGTGCCAGCAGCCCTGATCCTCACCGGACCCAGTACTTC
CASSPDPHRTQYF
>TRBJ2-2|TRBD1|medium-sized|TRBV7-8
TGTGCCAGCAGCTTAGACCCAGGCAGGGGGCGGGACACCGGGGAGCTGTTTTTT
CASSLDPGRGRDTGELFF
>TRBJ2-1|-|many|TRBV11-2
TGTGCCAGCAGCTTACTAGTCTACAATGAGCAGTTCTTC
CASSLLVYNEQFF
>TRBJ2-1|TRBD2|many|TRBV9
TGTGCCAGCAGCCTAGCGGGGGGTAGCAATGAGCAGTTCTTC
CASSLAGGSNEQFF
>TRBJ2-1|TRBD2|many|TRBV19
TGTGCCAGTAGTCCAAGCGGGGGGGCCCTCCAAAACGGTGGGTTCTTC
CASSPSGGALQNGGFF
>TRBJ2-2|TRBD1|many|TRBV5-1
TGCGCCAGCACCTCGGGACAGGGGAACACCGGGGAGCTGTTTTTT
CASTSGQGNTGELFF
>TRBJ1-5|-|many|TRBV10-3
TGTGCCATCAGTGAGTCTAGCCAGCCAGGGGCCCAGCATTTT
CAISESSQPGAQHF
>TRBJ1-2|TRBD1|many|TRBV20-1
TGCAGTGCTACAGTGGGACAGGCCTATGGCTACACCTTC
CSATVGQAYGYTF
>TRBJ2-5|-|many|TRBV3-1
TGTGCCAGCAGCCGACCGGGGACACCGACCCAGTACTTC
CASSRPGTPTQYF
>TRBJ2-3|-|many|TRBV27
TGTGCCAGCAGTTTAAGGTCCGGGCCAGATACGCAGTATTTT
CASSLRSGPDTQYF
>TRBJ2-3|-|many|TRBV20-1
TGCAGTGCTGCCACCAGAGATACGCAGTATTTT
CSAATRDTQYF
>TRBJ2-4|TRBD2|many|TRBV20-1
TGCAGTGCTGGAGAGCGGGGGGGAGACATTCAGTACTTC
CSAGERGGDIQYF
>TRBJ2-3|-|once|TRBV7-6
TGTGCCAGCAGCCATGCCTTTGGACCCACAGATACGCAGTATTTT
CASSHAFGPTDTQYF
>TRBJ1-6|-|many|TRBV24-1
TGTGCCACCAGTTCGGGGGCAAATAATTCACCCCTCCACTTT
CATSSGANNSPLHF
>TRBJ1-4|TRBD1|many|TRBV5-8
TGTGCCAGCAGCCCGGACAGGGGGCTTGGTGAAAAACTGTTTTTT
CASSPDRGLGEKLFF
>TRBJ2-5|-|many|TRBV20-1
TGCAGTGCTCCTCAGGGGGGGCGAGAGACCCAGTACTTC
CSAPQGGRETQYF
>TRBJ2-5|TRBD1|many|TRBV20-1
TGCAGTGCCAGCAAATACCAGACAGGGGAGTTCCAAGAGACCCAGTACTTC
CSASKYQTGEFQETQYF
>TRBJ1-1|-|many|TRBV5-1
TGCGCCAGCAGCTTGGGACAGGTATTGAACACTGAAGCTTTCTTT
CASSLGQVLNTEAFF
>TRBJ2-7|-|many|TRBV12-3/TRBV12-4
TGTGCCAGCAGTCTCGGGGTCGCCTCCTACGAGCAGTACTTC
CASSLGVASYEQYF
>TRBJ1-2|TRBD1|many|TRBV29-1
TGCAGCGTTGTCGGGACAGGTTCTTATGGCTACACCTTC
CSVVGTGSYGYTF
>TRBJ1-4|-|-|TRBV4-3
TGCGCCAGCAGCCGGGGATTTGGAAAACTGTTTTTT
CASSRGFGKLFF
>TRBJ1-6|TRBD1|many|TRBV6-2/TRBV6-3
TGTGCCAGCAGTTATGGGGACAGGAGGGGGTCACCCCTCCACTTT
CASSYGDRRGSPLHF
>TRBJ1-4|TRBD1|-|TRBV5-6
TGTGCCAGCAGCTTGGCGGGACAGGGCTTCGCAACTAATGAAAAACTGTTTTTT
CASSLAGQGFATNEKLFF